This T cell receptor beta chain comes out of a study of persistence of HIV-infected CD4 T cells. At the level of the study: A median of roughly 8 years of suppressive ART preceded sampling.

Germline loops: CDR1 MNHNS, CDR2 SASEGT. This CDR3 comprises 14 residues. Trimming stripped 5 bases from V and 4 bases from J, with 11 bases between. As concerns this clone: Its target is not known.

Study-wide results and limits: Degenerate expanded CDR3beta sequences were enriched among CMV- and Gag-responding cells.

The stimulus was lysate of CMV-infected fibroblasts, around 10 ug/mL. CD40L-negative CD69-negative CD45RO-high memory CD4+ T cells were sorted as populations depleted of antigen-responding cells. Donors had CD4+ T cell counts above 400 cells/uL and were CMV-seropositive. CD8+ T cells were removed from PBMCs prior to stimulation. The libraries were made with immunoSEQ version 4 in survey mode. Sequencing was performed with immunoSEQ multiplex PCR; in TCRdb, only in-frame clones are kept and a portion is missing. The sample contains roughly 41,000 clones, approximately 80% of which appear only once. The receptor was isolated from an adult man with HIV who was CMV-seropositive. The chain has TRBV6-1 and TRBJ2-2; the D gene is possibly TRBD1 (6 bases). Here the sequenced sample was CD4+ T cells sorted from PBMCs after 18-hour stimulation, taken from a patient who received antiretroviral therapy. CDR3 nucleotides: TGTGCCAGCAGTTTTCCAGGGGCCACCGGGGAGCTGTTTTTT. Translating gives CASSFPGATGELFF.